The sequence of this T cell receptor beta chain was determined in a study of vaccination effects on CD4 cells after COVID-19. General observations from the study: In healthy vaccinees, only 1 of 255 vaccine-induced clones cross-reacted with common cold coronaviruses. After vaccination, at late timepoints, clones induced by infection and by vaccine contracted markedly. Convalescent patients were scarce, and early post-infection timepoints were absent.

V shed 6 bases and J shed 4 bases, with 13 bases lying between them. Germline V gene sequence: CDR1 SNHLY, CDR2 FYNNEI. This CDR3 region has 14 residues. Ahead of sequencing, the ViraFEST assay grew antigen-specific CD4+ T cells using viral peptide pools. On roughly day 10 of culture, CD4+ T cells were separated out. Nucleocapsid antibody tests were negative, and the vaccine recipients had no prior SARS-CoV-2 infection. Cultures used fewer than 2.5 million PBMC per well, around 9 IU/ml IL-2 and 10 ug/ml peptides. Only in-frame clones appear in the TCRdb table, and some are missing; sequencing was by immunoSEQ multiplex PCR. The sample contains about 73,000 clones, 65% to 80% of which appear only once. Turning to this clone: Antigen specificity is unknown.

The source is a human donor who received a COVID-19 vaccine. Specimen: CD4+ T cells from PBMCs cultured with HCoV-NL63 spike peptides, collected before COVID-19 vaccination. The rearrangement links TRBV2 to TRBJ1-5; D is uncertain. The CDR3 DNA reads as TGTGCCAGCAGGAACGACTTTGTTAATCAGCCCCAGCATTTT. Encoded protein: CASRNDFVNQPQHF.